Listed below are T cell receptor beta chains from one sample, sequenced in a study of breast tumors, draining lymph nodes, adjacent tissues. TCRdb called the multiplex PCR reads again in MiXCR, with one record for every CDR3 protein. In the table there are 200,000 to 250,000 distinct CDR3 sequences, around 32% of which are singletons. The sample comprised axillary lymph node tissue. The receptor source for this set is a female donor with breast cancer. Some clones in this sample may be carry-over from other donors' samples. CDR3s include the opening cysteine and the closing phenylalanine or tryptophan. The order of the fields is clone size, D gene, J gene, V gene, CDR3 DNA, CDR3 protein. A D gene is named only where the DNA matches it firmly. Clone size appears in some rows only: once, few, many, or a class for an expanded clone.

clone_size: many
d_call: TRBD2
j_call: TRBJ2-1
v_call: TRBV20-1
cdr3_nt: TGCAGTACGACTAGCGGGAAACGCCCCGAGCAGTTCTTC
cdr3_aa: CSTTSGKRPEQFF

clone_size: once
d_call: .
j_call: TRBJ1-3
v_call: TRBV7-8
cdr3_nt: TGTGCCAGCAGCCTATCAGGTCAGAACACCATATATTTT
cdr3_aa: CASSLSGQNTIYF

clone_size: .
d_call: TRBD2
j_call: TRBJ2-5
v_call: TRBV20-1
cdr3_nt: TGCAGTGCCACGGGGACTAGCGGGAAAGAGACCCAGTACTTC
cdr3_aa: CSATGTSGKETQYF

clone_size: many
d_call: .
j_call: TRBJ2-3
v_call: TRBV20-1
cdr3_nt: TGCAGTGCTAGTTCCCAAGGTGGTCTCGGCACAGATACGCAGTATTTT
cdr3_aa: CSASSQGGLGTDTQYF

clone_size: .
d_call: .
j_call: TRBJ1-6
v_call: TRBV30
cdr3_nt: TGTGCCTGGGCTCGACGGACTAATTCACCCCTCCACTTT
cdr3_aa: CAWARRTNSPLHF

clone_size: many
d_call: .
j_call: TRBJ2-7
v_call: TRBV6-5
cdr3_nt: TGTGCCAGCAGTCACGGCACAGGCGTCCACGAGCAGTACTTC
cdr3_aa: CASSHGTGVHEQYF

clone_size: few
d_call: .
j_call: TRBJ2-7
v_call: TRBV28
cdr3_nt: TGTGCCAGCAGTTCCTATAATCCCTACGAGCAGTACTTC
cdr3_aa: CASSSYNPYEQYF

clone_size: .
d_call: .
j_call: TRBJ1-2
v_call: TRBV19
cdr3_nt: TGTGCCAGTATCAGGGTAAACGCCTTGGGCTACACCTTC
cdr3_aa: CASIRVNALGYTF

clone_size: .
d_call: TRBD1
j_call: TRBJ1-2
v_call: TRBV6-5
cdr3_nt: TGTGCCAGCAGCCAGGGGACAGGGGGCGCCCGGGTCTATGGCTACACCTTC
cdr3_aa: CASSQGTGGARVYGYTF

clone_size: few
d_call: .
j_call: TRBJ2-7
v_call: TRBV6-2/TRBV6-3
cdr3_nt: TGTGCCAGCAGTCACTCAGGCCGCGAGCAGTACTTC
cdr3_aa: CASSHSGREQYF

clone_size: many
d_call: TRBD2
j_call: TRBJ2-1
v_call: TRBV9
cdr3_nt: TGTGCCAGCAGCGCAGCGGGAGAGGGTTGGGTCAATGAGCAGTTCTTC
cdr3_aa: CASSAAGEGWVNEQFF

clone_size: .
d_call: .
j_call: TRBJ2-5
v_call: TRBV5-1
cdr3_nt: TGCGCCAGCGGCACGGAACAGGGTCGGGAGACCCAGTACTTC
cdr3_aa: CASGTEQGRETQYF

clone_size: many
d_call: .
j_call: TRBJ2-1
v_call: TRBV4-1
cdr3_nt: TGCGCCAGCAGCCAAGACAGGGATCGGGGCCTCAATGAGCAGTTCTTC
cdr3_aa: CASSQDRDRGLNEQFF

clone_size: .
d_call: TRBD2
j_call: TRBJ2-7
v_call: TRBV13
cdr3_nt: TGTGCCAGCAGCTTAAGGGGGAGGGCTAGCGGGTTTGACGAGCAGTACTTC
cdr3_aa: CASSLRGRASGFDEQYF

clone_size: .
d_call: .
j_call: TRBJ1-1
v_call: TRBV5-1
cdr3_nt: TGCGCCAGCAGGTACGGGGGGGGTCCCACTGAAGCTTTCTTT
cdr3_aa: CASRYGGGPTEAFF

clone_size: many
d_call: .
j_call: TRBJ2-1
v_call: TRBV7-9
cdr3_nt: TGTGCCAGCAGCTCCGGGACTTCGCCCTACAATGAGCAGTTCTTC
cdr3_aa: CASSSGTSPYNEQFF

clone_size: .
d_call: .
j_call: TRBJ2-1
v_call: TRBV20-1
cdr3_nt: TGCGGTACCCGAGGAGCGGCTAGCTCCTGCAATGAGCAGTTCTTC
cdr3_aa: CGTRGAASSCNEQFF

clone_size: .
d_call: .
j_call: TRBJ1-6
v_call: TRBV5-1
cdr3_nt: TGCGCCAGCAGTTTATACGGGACGTACAATTCACCCCTCCACTTT
cdr3_aa: CASSLYGTYNSPLHF

clone_size: .
d_call: .
j_call: TRBJ2-1
v_call: TRBV10-3
cdr3_nt: TGTGCTATACCGGGAATTGACAATGAGCAGTTCTTC
cdr3_aa: CAIPGIDNEQFF

clone_size: few
d_call: .
j_call: TRBJ1-1
v_call: TRBV6-5
cdr3_nt: TGTGCCAGCAGTTACGCACCTGGACGGGTCACTGAAGCTTTCTTT
cdr3_aa: CASSYAPGRVTEAFF

clone_size: many
d_call: TRBD1
j_call: TRBJ1-6
v_call: TRBV2
cdr3_nt: TGTGCCAGCAGTCCACGGACAGGGTTTGGTAATTCACCCCTCCACTTT
cdr3_aa: CASSPRTGFGNSPLHF

clone_size: many
d_call: .
j_call: TRBJ2-7
v_call: TRBV20-1
cdr3_nt: TGCAGTGCTAGAGATCGGGGTCCCGAGCAGTACTTC
cdr3_aa: CSARDRGPEQYF

clone_size: many
d_call: TRBD1
j_call: TRBJ2-7
v_call: TRBV29-1
cdr3_nt: TGCAGCGTTGAAGGGCAGGGGGCCTACGAGCAGTACTTC
cdr3_aa: CSVEGQGAYEQYF

clone_size: many
d_call: .
j_call: TRBJ1-2
v_call: TRBV20-1
cdr3_nt: TGCAGTGCCCGGGACATACCTGGCTATGGCTACACCTTC
cdr3_aa: CSARDIPGYGYTF

clone_size: many
d_call: .
j_call: TRBJ2-7
v_call: TRBV11-2
cdr3_nt: TGTGCCAGCAGCTTAAGGTTGGCCTTGGGCTACGAGCAGTACTTC
cdr3_aa: CASSLRLALGYEQYF

clone_size: many
d_call: .
j_call: TRBJ2-3
v_call: TRBV7-2
cdr3_nt: TGTGCCAGCAGCTTAGTCCCCAGGGGTAGCACAGATACGCAGTATTTT
cdr3_aa: CASSLVPRGSTDTQYF

clone_size: many
d_call: .
j_call: TRBJ2-7
v_call: TRBV7-2
cdr3_nt: TGTGCCAGCAGCTTATCCCCCAACAGGAGGTACGAGCAGTACTTC
cdr3_aa: CASSLSPNRRYEQYF

clone_size: many
d_call: TRBD2
j_call: TRBJ2-4
v_call: TRBV11-2
cdr3_nt: TGTGCCAGCAGACCCGCGGGGGGATGGGACATTCAGTACTTC
cdr3_aa: CASRPAGGWDIQYF

clone_size: many
d_call: .
j_call: TRBJ1-5
v_call: TRBV20-1
cdr3_nt: TGCAGTGCTAACAACAACAATCAGCCCCAGCATTTT
cdr3_aa: CSANNNNQPQHF

clone_size: once
d_call: .
j_call: TRBJ2-3
v_call: TRBV7-2
cdr3_nt: TGTGCCAGCAGCTTAGGGCCTCATTCGCAGTATTTT
cdr3_aa: CASSLGPHSQYF

clone_size: many
d_call: TRBD1
j_call: TRBJ2-5
v_call: TRBV9
cdr3_nt: TGTGCCAGCAGCCAGGGACAGGGTAGTTTAGAGACCCAGTACTTC
cdr3_aa: CASSQGQGSLETQYF

clone_size: many
d_call: .
j_call: TRBJ2-7
v_call: TRBV7-3
cdr3_nt: TGTGCCAGCAGCTTCTCCTCACAACCCCCCTACGAGCAGTACTTC
cdr3_aa: CASSFSSQPPYEQYF

clone_size: many
d_call: .
j_call: TRBJ2-2
v_call: TRBV19
cdr3_nt: TGTGCCACGCCAACCGACAGTCGGCCCACCGGGGAGCTGTTTTTT
cdr3_aa: CATPTDSRPTGELFF

clone_size: many
d_call: .
j_call: TRBJ2-1
v_call: TRBV20-1
cdr3_nt: TGCAGTGCTACCTCTCAACTAGCAGGTGAGCAGTTCTTC
cdr3_aa: CSATSQLAGEQFF

clone_size: many
d_call: TRBD2
j_call: TRBJ2-1
v_call: TRBV3-1
cdr3_nt: TGTGCCAGCAGCCAAGCCGCGGGAGGGAGTGAGTTCTTC
cdr3_aa: CASSQAAGGSEFF

clone_size: .
d_call: .
j_call: TRBJ2-7
v_call: TRBV15
cdr3_nt: TGTGCCACCAGCAGTGTTAGGGGTTCGCCCTACGAGCAGTACTTC
cdr3_aa: CATSSVRGSPYEQYF

clone_size: many
d_call: .
j_call: TRBJ2-7
v_call: TRBV6-5
cdr3_nt: TGTGCCAGCAGTCACGGGGGGCGGTACGAGCAGTACTTC
cdr3_aa: CASSHGGRYEQYF

clone_size: .
d_call: TRBD2
j_call: TRBJ2-3
v_call: TRBV7-3
cdr3_nt: TGTGCCAGCAGCTTAACGGTAGGCGGGAGAGGCTTCAATGAGCAGTATTTT
cdr3_aa: CASSLTVGGRGFNEQYF